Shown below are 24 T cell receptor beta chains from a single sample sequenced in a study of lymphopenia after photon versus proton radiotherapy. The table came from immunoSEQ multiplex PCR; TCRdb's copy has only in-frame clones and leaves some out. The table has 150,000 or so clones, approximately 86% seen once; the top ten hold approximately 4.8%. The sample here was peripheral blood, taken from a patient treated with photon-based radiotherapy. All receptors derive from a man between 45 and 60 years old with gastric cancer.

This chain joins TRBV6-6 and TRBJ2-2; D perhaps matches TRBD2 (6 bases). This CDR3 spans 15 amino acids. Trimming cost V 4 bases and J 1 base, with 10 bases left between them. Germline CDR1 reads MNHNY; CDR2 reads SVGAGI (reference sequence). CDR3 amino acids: CASSWPSVNTGELFF. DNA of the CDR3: TGTGCCAGCAGTTGGCCTAGCGTGAACACCGGGGAGCTGTTTTTT.

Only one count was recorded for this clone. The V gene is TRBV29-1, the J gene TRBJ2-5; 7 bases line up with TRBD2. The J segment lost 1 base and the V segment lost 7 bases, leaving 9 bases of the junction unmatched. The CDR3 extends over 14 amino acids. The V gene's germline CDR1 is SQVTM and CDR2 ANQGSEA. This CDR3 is CSAARASGQETQYF. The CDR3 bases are TGCAGCGCCGCACGCGCTAGCGGCCAAGAGACCCAGTACTTC.

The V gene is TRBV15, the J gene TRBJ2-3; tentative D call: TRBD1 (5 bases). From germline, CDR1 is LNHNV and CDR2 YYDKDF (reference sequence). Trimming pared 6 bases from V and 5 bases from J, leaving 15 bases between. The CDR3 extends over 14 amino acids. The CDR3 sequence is CATSHGRGQDTQYF. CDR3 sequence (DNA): TGTGCCACCAGTCACGGTAGGGGTCAAGATACGCAGTATTTT.

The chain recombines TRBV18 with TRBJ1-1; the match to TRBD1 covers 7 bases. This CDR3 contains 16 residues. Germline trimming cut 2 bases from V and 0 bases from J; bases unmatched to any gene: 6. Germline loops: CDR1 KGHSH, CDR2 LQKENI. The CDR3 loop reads CASSPTSGQMNTEAFF. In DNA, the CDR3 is TGTGCCAGCTCACCAACTTCGGGACAGATGAACACTGAAGCTTTCTTT.

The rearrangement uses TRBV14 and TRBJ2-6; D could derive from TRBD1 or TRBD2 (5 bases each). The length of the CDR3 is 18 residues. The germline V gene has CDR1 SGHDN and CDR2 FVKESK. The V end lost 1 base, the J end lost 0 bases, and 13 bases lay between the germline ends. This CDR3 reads CASSQGKGPHSGANVLTF. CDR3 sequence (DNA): TGTGCCAGCAGCCAAGGAAAGGGACCCCACTCTGGGGCCAACGTCCTGACTTTC.

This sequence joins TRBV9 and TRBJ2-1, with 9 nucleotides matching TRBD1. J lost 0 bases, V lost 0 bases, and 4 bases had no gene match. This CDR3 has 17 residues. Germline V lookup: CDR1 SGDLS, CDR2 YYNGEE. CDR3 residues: CASSVDGTGSSYNEQFF. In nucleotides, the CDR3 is TGTGCCAGCAGCGTAGATGGGACAGGGAGCTCCTACAATGAGCAGTTCTTC.

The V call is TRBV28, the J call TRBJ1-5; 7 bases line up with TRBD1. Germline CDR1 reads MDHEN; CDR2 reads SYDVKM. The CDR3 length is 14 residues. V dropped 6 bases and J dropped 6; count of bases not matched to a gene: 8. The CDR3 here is CASREGAEVQPQHF. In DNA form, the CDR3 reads TGTGCCAGCAGGGAGGGGGCTGAGGTTCAGCCCCAGCATTTT.

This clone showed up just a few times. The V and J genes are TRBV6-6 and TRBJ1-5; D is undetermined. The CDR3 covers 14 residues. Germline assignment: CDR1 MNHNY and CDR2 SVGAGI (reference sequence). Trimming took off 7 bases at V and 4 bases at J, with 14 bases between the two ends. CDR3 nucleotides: TGTGCCAGCACCTCACGGATGGGGAATCAGCCCCAGCATTTT. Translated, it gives CASTSRMGNQPQHF.

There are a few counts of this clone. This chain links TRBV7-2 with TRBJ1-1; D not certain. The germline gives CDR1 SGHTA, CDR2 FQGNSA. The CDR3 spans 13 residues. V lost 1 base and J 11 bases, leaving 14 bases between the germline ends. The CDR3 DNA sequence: TGTGCCAGCAGCTTAGAACAGATCATGGGTGCTTTCTTT. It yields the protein CASSLEQIMGAFF.

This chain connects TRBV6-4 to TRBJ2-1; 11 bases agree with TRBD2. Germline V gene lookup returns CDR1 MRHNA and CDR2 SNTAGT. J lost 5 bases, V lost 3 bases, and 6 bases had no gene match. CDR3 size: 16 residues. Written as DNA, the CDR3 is TGTGCCAGCAGTGAGTCGGCGGGACTAGCGGACAATGAGCAGTTCTTC. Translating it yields CASSESAGLADNEQFF.

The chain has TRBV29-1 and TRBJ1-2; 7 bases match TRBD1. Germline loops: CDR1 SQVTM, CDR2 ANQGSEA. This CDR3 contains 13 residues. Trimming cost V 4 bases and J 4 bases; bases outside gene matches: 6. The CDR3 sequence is CSVGQGGAYGYTF. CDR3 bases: TGCAGCGTTGGACAGGGAGGGGCCTATGGCTACACCTTC.

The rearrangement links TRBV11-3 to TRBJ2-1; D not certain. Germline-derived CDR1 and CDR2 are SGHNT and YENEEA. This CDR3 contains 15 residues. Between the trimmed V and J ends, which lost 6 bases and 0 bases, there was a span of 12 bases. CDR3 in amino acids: CASSQDGSSYNEQFF. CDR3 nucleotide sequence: TGTGCCAGCAGTCAAGACGGCAGCTCCTACAATGAGCAGTTCTTC.

The CDR3 DNA reads TGTGCCAGCAGTTACGAGGTAGAACTGGAACACAATGAGCAGTTCTTC. It is translated as CASSYEVELEHNEQFF. This chain uses TRBV6-6 with TRBJ2-1; D is uncertain. CDR3 length: 16 amino acids. V was pared by 2 bases and J by 5 bases, with 16 bases between. Germline V gene data show CDR1 as MNHNY and CDR2 as SVGAGI (reference sequence).

The CDR3 loop is CASSPNPSGSTDTQYF. The CDR3 DNA follows: TGTGCCAGCTCACCGAACCCTAGCGGGAGTACGGATACGCAGTATTTT. V gene TRBV18 combines with J gene TRBJ2-3, with 10 bases that match TRBD2. This CDR3 has 16 residues. Losses at the gene ends were 3 bases for V and 6 bases for J; bases not matched to a gene: 9. Per the germline V gene, CDR1 is KGHSH and CDR2 is LQKENI.

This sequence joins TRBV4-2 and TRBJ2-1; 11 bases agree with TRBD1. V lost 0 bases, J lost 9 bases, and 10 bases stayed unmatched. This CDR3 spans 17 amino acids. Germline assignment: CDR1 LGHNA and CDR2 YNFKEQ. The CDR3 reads CASSQDRRTGGFGEQFF. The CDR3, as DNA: TGTGCCAGCAGCCAAGATCGGAGGACAGGGGGCTTCGGTGAGCAGTTCTTC.

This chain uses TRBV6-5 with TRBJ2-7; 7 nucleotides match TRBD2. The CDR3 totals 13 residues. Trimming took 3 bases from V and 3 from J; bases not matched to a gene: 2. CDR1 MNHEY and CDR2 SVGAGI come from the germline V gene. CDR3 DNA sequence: TGTGCCAGCAGTTATGGGGGGGACTACGAGCAGTACTTC. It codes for CASSYGGDYEQYF.

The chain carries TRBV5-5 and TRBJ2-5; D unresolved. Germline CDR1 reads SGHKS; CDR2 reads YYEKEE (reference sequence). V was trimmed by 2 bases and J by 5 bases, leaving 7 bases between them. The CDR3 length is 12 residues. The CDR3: CASSFMSETQYF. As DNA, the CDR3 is TGTGCCAGCAGCTTTATGTCGGAGACCCAGTACTTC.

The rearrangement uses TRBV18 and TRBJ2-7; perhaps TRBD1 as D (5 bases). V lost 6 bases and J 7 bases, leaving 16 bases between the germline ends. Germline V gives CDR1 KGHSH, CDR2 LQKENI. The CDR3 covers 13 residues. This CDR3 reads CASSQGPDGEQYF. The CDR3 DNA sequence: TGTGCCAGCTCCCAGGGCCCCGATGGGGAGCAGTACTTC.

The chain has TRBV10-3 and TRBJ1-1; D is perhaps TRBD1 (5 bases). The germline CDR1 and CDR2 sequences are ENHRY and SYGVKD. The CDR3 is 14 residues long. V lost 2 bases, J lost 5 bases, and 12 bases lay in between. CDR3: CAISEGGRLTEAFF. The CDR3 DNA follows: TGTGCCATCAGTGAGGGGGGGAGGTTAACTGAAGCTTTCTTT.

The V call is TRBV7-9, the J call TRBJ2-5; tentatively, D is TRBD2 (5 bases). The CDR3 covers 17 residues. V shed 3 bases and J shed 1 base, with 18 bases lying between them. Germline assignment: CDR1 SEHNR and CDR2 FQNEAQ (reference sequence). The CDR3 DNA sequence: TGTGCCAGCAGCTTCCGCACCGTGAGGGCAGGCCAAGAGACCCAGTACTTC. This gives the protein CASSFRTVRAGQETQYF.

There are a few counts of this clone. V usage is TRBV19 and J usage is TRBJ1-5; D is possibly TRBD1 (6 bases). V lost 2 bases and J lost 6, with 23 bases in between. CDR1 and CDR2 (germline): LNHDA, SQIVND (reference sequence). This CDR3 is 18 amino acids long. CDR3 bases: TGTGCCAGTAGTATATCCCCCCAGGGGTTCGGGGATAGTCAGCCCCAGCATTTT. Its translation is CASSISPQGFGDSQPQHF.

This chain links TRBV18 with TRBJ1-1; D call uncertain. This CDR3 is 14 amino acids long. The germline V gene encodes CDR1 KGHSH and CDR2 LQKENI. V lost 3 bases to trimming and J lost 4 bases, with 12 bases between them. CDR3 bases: TGTGCCAGCTCACCCATCGTGGACGGCACTGAAGCTTTCTTT. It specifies CASSPIVDGTEAFF. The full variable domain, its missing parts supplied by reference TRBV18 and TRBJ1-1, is NAGVMQNPRHLVRRRGQEARLRCSPMKGHSHVYWYRQLPEEGLKFMVYLQKENIIDESGMPKERFSAEFPKEGPSILRIQQVVRGDSAAYFCASSPIVDGTEAFFGQGTRLTVV.

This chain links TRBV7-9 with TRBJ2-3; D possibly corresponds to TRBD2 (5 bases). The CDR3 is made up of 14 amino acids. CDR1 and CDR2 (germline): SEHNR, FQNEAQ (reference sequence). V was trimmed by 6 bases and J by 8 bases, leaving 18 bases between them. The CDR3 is CASRSYREFLTQYF. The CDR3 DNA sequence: TGTGCCAGCAGGTCCTACCGGGAATTCCTTACGCAGTATTTT. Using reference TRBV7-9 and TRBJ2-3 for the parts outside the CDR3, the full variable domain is DTGVSQNPRHKITKRGQNVTFRCDPISEHNRLYWYRQTLGQGPEFLTYFQNEAQLEKSRLLSDRFSAERPKGSFSTLEIQRTEQGDSAMYLCASRSYREFLTQYFGPGTRLTVL.

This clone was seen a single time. The chain's CDR3 is CASSFDRNYGYTF. The CDR3 DNA sequence: TGTGCCAGCAGTTTTGACAGGAACTATGGCTACACCTTC. The rearrangement joins TRBV27 to TRBJ1-2; tentatively, D is TRBD1 (6 bases). Germline CDR1 and CDR2: MNHEY and SMNVEV (reference sequence). Trimming took 3 bases from V and 2 from J, leaving 7 bases between them. This CDR3 spans 13 amino acids.